This TCR beta chain was sequenced during a study of blood T cell repertoires in COVID-19 (TCRdb year 2020). In the study overall: Samples from collaborators originated in the United States, Italy and Spain and spanned both the acute and convalescent phases of COVID-19. Where HLA class I and class II types were available, the types were taken from metadata supplied by the sample provider, not from assay-based typing. The repertoires were released in a freely available public database intended as a resource for research on the immune response to SARS-CoV-2. The samples were drawn from the first 160 participants of the ongoing ImmuneRACE study and from some 1,300 subjects provided by 6 global collaborators. The sample metadata nearly always contained a de-identified subject ID, COVID-19 status, age in years and sex. Deeply sampled blood TCRbeta repertoires from subjects exposed to, actively infected with, or recovered from COVID-19 were included in the dataset. The material from the prospective study consisted of cDNA or gDNA derived from T cells, B-cell-depleted T cells, or PBMCs.

TCRbeta CDR3 regions were amplified from genomic DNA by means of the immunoSEQ Assay, a bias-controlled multiplex PCR. Turning to the authors' computational methods: Nucleated cell counts per sample were estimated from amplification of reference gene primers within the assay. To quantify the absolute abundance of each unique TCRbeta CDR3 rearrangement, sequence reads were collapsed and filtered. Productive Simpson clonality was computed per sample as the square root of Simpson's diversity index over productive rearrangements. TCRdb holds this immuneACCESS table with in-frame rearrangements only. Some clones are missing; in checked studies, unresolved V genes explain under half, and the rest has no known cause. For V, J and clone size, that table is used; D and trimming come from the DNA. The table for this sample lists about 130,000 clones; approximately 80% of them were counted only once. The top ten clonotypes cover more than 35% of the sample.

This clone turned up a few times. Which antigen it targets is not known. No much larger clonotype is one base removed from it; base qualities were not supplied. Study-wide findings and limitations: The amount of clinical and demographic metadata varied by source and participant and was provided uncurated.

From cysteine to phenylalanine, the CDR3 is 17 amino acids long. Left in the record is the CDR3 DNA by itself, 51 bases read in frame from the first base. The collaborating institutions used their own protocols to collect whole blood in K2EDTA tubes. For TCRbeta analysis, collaborator samples were shipped as frozen whole blood, as isolated PBMCs, or as DNA extracted from either sample type. The V and J genes are TRBV12-1 and TRBJ2-7; the D call of TRBD2 is as the table states it, not checked on the DNA. TRBV12-1 is assigned pseudogene status. The source material was peripheral blood. The TCR comes from a man aged 40-55 years with active or convalescent COVID-19. The CDR3 region: CASSWGYGLAYGYEQYF. DNA sequence: TGTGCCAGCAGCTGGGGATACGGACTAGCCTATGGCTACGAGCAGTACTTC.